These T cell receptor beta chains were read from a single sample in a study of graft-versus-host responses after intestinal transplantation. Here immunoSEQ multiplex PCR was the method, and the copy in TCRdb shows in-frame clones only, minus some. This sample has 2,000 to 2,500 clones, with around 95% found just once. Sequencing used PBMCs, obtained around 20 days after intestinal transplant. The receptors come from a human patient who received an intestinal transplant, so some T cells may come from the graft donor. CDR3s include the opening cysteine and the closing phenylalanine or tryptophan. The order of the fields is CDR3 protein, CDR3 DNA, clone size, D gene, J gene, CDR3 length, V gene. A D gene is named only where the DNA matches it firmly. Clone size is stated in some rows and not others, as once, few, many or a class when expanded.

CASRADSGRAVGGNEQFF,TGTGCCAGCAGAGCGGACAGCGGGAGGGCCGTGGGTGGCAATGAGCAGTTCTTC,once,TRBD2,TRBJ2-1,18,TRBV13
CASSQGFGELFF,TGTGCCAGCTCTCAGGGTTTCGGGGAGCTGTTTTTT,.,.,TRBJ2-2,12,TRBV9
CASSQWSEQYF,TGTGCCAGCAGCCAGTGGAGTGAGCAGTACTTC,.,.,TRBJ2-7,11,TRBV5-5
CASSDYSYNEQFF,TGTGCCAGCAGTGACTACTCATACAATGAGCAGTTCTTC,.,.,TRBJ2-1,13,TRBV2
CASSQGGVGRGTDTQYF,TGCGCCAGCAGCCAAGGTGGGGTGGGGCGTGGCACAGATACGCAGTATTTT,.,.,TRBJ2-3,17,TRBV4-3
CASSAGLDSGSYEQYF,TGTGCCAGCAGCGCCGGGCTTGATAGCGGATCCTACGAGCAGTACTTC,.,.,TRBJ2-7,16,TRBV9
CASSQAATLLFNEQFF,TGTGCCAGCAGCCAAGCCGCTACTCTCCTTTTCAATGAGCAGTTCTTC,.,.,TRBJ2-1,16,TRBV4-2
CASSVAIGGDTQYF,TGTGCCAGCAGCGTAGCCATAGGGGGAGATACGCAGTATTTT,.,.,TRBJ2-3,14,TRBV9
CASSDEGLETGELFF,TGTGCCAGCAGTGACGAGGGCCTGGAGACCGGGGAGCTGTTTTTT,.,.,TRBJ2-2,15,TRBV2
CASSRTLAGGQETQYF,TGTGCCAGCAGCCGTACACTAGCGGGGGGGCAAGAGACCCAGTACTTC,.,TRBD2,TRBJ2-5,16,TRBV28
CASSFREVPYEQYF,TGTGCCAGTAGTTTCCGGGAGGTTCCCTACGAGCAGTACTTC,.,TRBD2,TRBJ2-7,14,TRBV19
CATSREGLLAGAKNIQYF,TGTGCCACCAGCAGAGAGGGTTTACTAGCGGGGGCCAAAAACATTCAGTACTTC,.,TRBD2,TRBJ2-4,18,TRBV15
CAWQQGRSLGAFF,TGTGCCTGGCAGCAGGGCAGGTCCCTCGGGGCTTTCTTT,once,.,TRBJ1-1,13,TRBV30
CSVVWADSGANVLTF,TGCAGCGTTGTGTGGGCAGACTCTGGGGCCAACGTCCTGACTTTC,.,.,TRBJ2-6,15,TRBV29-1
CASSLGPDNYGYTF,TGTGCCAGCTCCCTGGGGCCAGATAACTATGGCTACACCTTC,.,.,TRBJ1-2,14,TRBV2
CAIRQGANTEAFF,TGTGCCATACGACAGGGGGCGAACACTGAAGCTTTCTTT,.,TRBD1,TRBJ1-1,13,TRBV6-6
CASSPLPGQEGYGYTF,TGTGCCAGCAGTCCTCTCCCGGGACAGGAGGGCTATGGCTACACCTTC,.,TRBD1,TRBJ1-2,16,TRBV27
CASTLRQGTYEQYF,TGTGCCAGCACCTTGAGGCAGGGAACCTACGAGCAGTACTTC,.,.,TRBJ2-7,14,TRBV6-5
CASSLTSGDYNEQFF,TGTGCCAGCAGCTTGACTAGCGGAGACTACAATGAGCAGTTCTTC,.,TRBD2,TRBJ2-1,15,TRBV11-2
CASSYTPGTGEEDTQYF,TGTGCCAGCAGCTATACGCCCGGGACAGGGGAGGAGGATACGCAGTATTTT,.,TRBD1,TRBJ2-3,17,TRBV7-9
CASRSGGGRFNEQFF,TGTGCCAGCAGGTCCGGGGGCGGGAGGTTCAATGAGCAGTTCTTC,.,TRBD2,TRBJ2-1,15,TRBV6-5
CASSLGGEGGWFEKLFF,TGTGCCAGCAGTCTTGGGGGTGAAGGGGGCTGGTTTGAAAAACTGTTTTTT,.,TRBD1,TRBJ1-4,17,TRBV28
CASINSRQQEAFF,TGTGCCAGCATCAATTCCAGGCAGCAGGAAGCTTTCTTT,.,.,TRBJ1-1,13,TRBV5-6
CASMGAWGETQYF,TGTGCCAGCATGGGGGCATGGGGAGAGACCCAGTACTTC,once,.,TRBJ2-5,13,TRBV28
CASRKGAGELFF,TGTGCCAGCAGGAAGGGGGCCGGGGAGCTGTTTTTT,.,.,TRBJ2-2,12,TRBV13
CASGLVHGGKGEKLFF,TGTGCTAGTGGTTTGGTACATGGGGGGAAGGGTGAAAAACTGTTTTTT,.,.,TRBJ1-4,16,TRBV12-5
CASTEQGYTEAFF,TGTGCCAGCACCGAACAGGGTTACACTGAAGCTTTCTTT,.,.,TRBJ1-1,13,TRBV7-9
CASSELAGGQETQYF,TGTGCCAGCAGTGAACTAGCGGGGGGGCAAGAGACCCAGTACTTC,few,TRBD2,TRBJ2-5,15,TRBV6-1
CASSSQDVVGYGYTF,TGTGCCAGCAGTTCACAGGACGTGGTCGGCTATGGCTACACCTTC,.,.,TRBJ1-2,15,TRBV28
CASTTGTVDVYTF,TGTGCCAGCACAACCGGGACAGTTGATGTCTACACCTTC,.,TRBD1,TRBJ1-2,13,TRBV6-1
CASSSWTEPEAFF,TGTGCCAGCAGCTCCTGGACAGAGCCTGAAGCTTTCTTT,once,.,TRBJ1-1,13,TRBV11-2
CASSAGTTPQETQYF,TGTGCCAGCAGCGCTGGGACTACCCCCCAAGAGACCCAGTACTTC,.,TRBD2,TRBJ2-5,15,TRBV13
CSVEGAPRGPPNEQFF,TGCAGCGTTGAAGGGGCTCCCAGGGGGCCCCCCAATGAGCAGTTCTTC,.,TRBD1,TRBJ2-1,16,TRBV29-1
CASKGPGQGAAGELFF,TGTGCCTCTAAGGGACCGGGACAGGGGGCGGCCGGGGAGCTGTTTTTT,.,TRBD1,TRBJ2-2,16,TRBV9
CASSPQQSRREQFF,TGTGCCAGCAGCCCCCAACAGTCCAGAAGGGAGCAGTTCTTC,.,.,TRBJ2-1,14,TRBV9
CASSGGPGVDEQFF,TGCGCCAGCAGTGGGGGTCCGGGGGTGGATGAGCAGTTCTTC,.,.,TRBJ2-1,14,TRBV5-1
CASSPGGNTGELFF,TGTGCCAGCAGCCCAGGGGGGAACACCGGGGAGCTGTTTTTT,.,TRBD1,TRBJ2-2,14,TRBV6-5
CASTDRGAYTEAFF,TGTGCCAGCACCGACAGGGGTGCGTACACTGAAGCTTTCTTT,.,TRBD1,TRBJ1-1,14,TRBV2
CASSLAKGLDYGYTF,TGTGCCAGCAGCTTAGCGAAGGGGTTGGATTATGGCTACACCTTC,.,.,TRBJ1-2,15,TRBV11-2
CASREGTQPQHF,TGTGCCAGCAGGGAGGGGACCCAGCCCCAGCATTTT,.,.,TRBJ1-5,12,TRBV28
CAISEPGQGQFF,TGTGCCATCAGTGAGCCGGGACAGGGGCAGTTCTTC,once,TRBD1,TRBJ2-1,12,TRBV10-3
CASSSDRVYTEAFF,TGTGCCAGCAGCTCGGACAGAGTTTACACTGAAGCTTTCTTT,.,.,TRBJ1-1,14,TRBV11-1
CASSQDFLEGRDKNIQYF,TGTGCCAGCAGCCAAGATTTCCTGGAGGGCCGGGACAAAAACATTCAGTACTTC,.,.,TRBJ2-4,18,TRBV4-2
CASSFGLEAFF,TGTGCCAGCAGTTTCGGACTTGAAGCTTTCTTT,.,.,TRBJ1-1,11,TRBV27
CASSAPSGGVYNEQFF,TGTGCCAGCAGCGCCCCTAGCGGGGGGGTCTACAATGAGCAGTTCTTC,once,TRBD2,TRBJ2-1,16,TRBV9
CASSWGTGSLRTDTQYF,TGTGCCAGCAGCTGGGGGACAGGGAGTCTTCGCACAGATACGCAGTATTTT,.,TRBD1,TRBJ2-3,17,TRBV5-6
CASSLEWGRSEAFF,TGTGCTAGCAGCTTAGAGTGGGGGCGGTCTGAAGCTTTCTTT,.,.,TRBJ1-1,14,TRBV7-7
CASSLATGLGPYNEQFF,TGTGCCAGCAGTTTAGCAACGGGACTCGGGCCCTACAATGAGCAGTTCTTC,.,.,TRBJ2-1,17,TRBV27
CASSQEIVGWESSYEQYF,TGCGCCAGCAGCCAAGAAATCGTCGGGTGGGAGAGCTCCTACGAGCAGTACTTC,.,.,TRBJ2-7,18,TRBV4-1
CASSEEGATDTQYF,TGTGCCAGCAGTGAAGAAGGGGCGACAGATACGCAGTATTTT,.,.,TRBJ2-3,14,TRBV6-4
CASSGDMNTEAFF,TGTGCCAGCAGCGGGGATATGAACACTGAAGCTTTCTTT,.,.,TRBJ1-1,13,TRBV6-5
CASSPPSGQHTGELFF,TGTGCCAGCTCACCACCGTCGGGACAGCACACCGGGGAGCTGTTTTTT,.,TRBD1,TRBJ2-2,16,TRBV18
CASSSLGPLETQYF,TGTGCCAGCAGCTCCCTGGGCCCACTTGAGACCCAGTACTTC,.,.,TRBJ2-5,14,TRBV7-6
CAAGADRDRNNEQFF,TGTGCCGCAGGGGCTGACCGGGATCGTAACAATGAGCAGTTCTTC,once,.,TRBJ2-1,15,TRBV15
CASSARVNYGYTF,TGTGCCAGCAGCGCGAGAGTTAACTATGGCTACACCTTC,.,.,TRBJ1-2,13,TRBV6-1